The rows below give T cell receptor beta chains drawn from one sample of a study of IL-17A CD8 T cells in psoriatic arthritis synovium. This table comes from immunoSEQ multiplex PCR, and its TCRdb copy is limited to in-frame clones, with some not included. Here the sample spans 2,000 to 3,000 clones, 72% being singletons. Sequences were obtained from memory CD8+ T cells from synovial fluid. The receptors here all came from a human donor with psoriatic arthritis. Each CDR3 is given with its conserved first and last residue. A D gene is named only where the DNA matches it firmly. Expanded clones are given a class, and other clones once, few, many or no size at all.

D gene	clone size	V gene	J gene	CDR3 DNA	CDR3 protein
NA	NA	TRBV10-1	TRBJ2-7	TGCGCCAGCAGTGACAGCGGACCCTACGAGCAGTACTTC	CASSDSGPYEQYF
TRBD2	once	TRBV27	TRBJ2-4	TGTGCCAGCAGTACGCCCGGGGGGGACATTCAGTACTTC	CASSTPGGDIQYF
TRBD2	NA	TRBV14	TRBJ2-5	TGTGCCAGCAGCCAAGTACTAGCGGGGGTGCAAGAGACCCAGTACTTC	CASSQVLAGVQETQYF
NA	NA	TRBV7-9	TRBJ2-7	TGTGCCAGCAGCTTCCCCGGCTACGAGCAGTACTTC	CASSFPGYEQYF
NA	NA	TRBV6-1	TRBJ1-5	TGTGCCAGCACCGACGGCCTATATAGCAATCAGCCCCAGCATTTT	CASTDGLYSNQPQHF
TRBD1	NA	TRBV18	TRBJ1-6	TGTGCCAGCTCACCCGAAACAGGGGGCCTTGGAAATTCACCCCTCCACTTT	CASSPETGGLGNSPLHF
NA	NA	TRBV7-9	TRBJ1-1	TGTGCCAGCAGCCCCAGGGGACGGGGGACTGAAGCTTTCTTT	CASSPRGRGTEAFF
NA	NA	TRBV11-2	TRBJ2-5	TGTGCCAGCAGCTTAGTTACCCTGTACCAAGAGACCCAGTACTTC	CASSLVTLYQETQYF
NA	NA	TRBV27	TRBJ1-2	TGTGCCAGCAGTTTATCGGGGGTCGGCTACACCTTC	CASSLSGVGYTF
NA	NA	TRBV27	TRBJ1-1	TGTGCCAGCAGTCCACCCGGGGGGGTCACTGAAGCTTTCTTT	CASSPPGGVTEAFF
NA	few	TRBV4-1	TRBJ2-7	TGCGCCAGCAGCCAACGGTCCGGAGGCGAGCAGTACTTC	CASSQRSGGEQYF